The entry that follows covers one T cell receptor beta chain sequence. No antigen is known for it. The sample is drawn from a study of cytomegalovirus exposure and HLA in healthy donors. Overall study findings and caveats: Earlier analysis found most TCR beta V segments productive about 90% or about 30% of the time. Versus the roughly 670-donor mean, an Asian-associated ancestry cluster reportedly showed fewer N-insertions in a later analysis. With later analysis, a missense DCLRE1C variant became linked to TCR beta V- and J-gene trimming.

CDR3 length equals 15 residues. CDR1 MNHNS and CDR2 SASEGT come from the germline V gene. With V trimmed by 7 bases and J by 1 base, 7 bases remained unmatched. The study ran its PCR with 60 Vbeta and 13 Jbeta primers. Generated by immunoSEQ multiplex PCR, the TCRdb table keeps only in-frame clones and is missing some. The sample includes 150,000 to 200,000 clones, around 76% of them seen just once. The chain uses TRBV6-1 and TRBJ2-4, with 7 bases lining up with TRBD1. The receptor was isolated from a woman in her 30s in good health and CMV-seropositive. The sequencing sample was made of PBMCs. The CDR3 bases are TGTGCCAGCAACACAAAACAGGGGGCCAAAAACATTCAGTACTTC. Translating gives CASNTKQGAKNIQYF.